The clone carrying this T cell receptor (beta chain) was counted only a few times. The entry originates in a study of T cells after yellow fever vaccination. TCRdb reprocessed the 5' RACE reads with MiXCR, giving one entry per CDR3 protein. The repertoire holds about 320,000 distinct CDR3 sequences, with around 11% as singletons. From germline, CDR1 is MGHRA and CDR2 YSYEKL. Between the trimmed V and J ends, which lost 4 bases and 2 bases, there was a span of 11 bases. The CDR3 runs to 14 residues. The TCR was taken from a man aged 18 to 29 who received the YFV17D yellow fever vaccine. V and J are TRBV4-1 and TRBJ1-2; no clear D gene. The sequencing here drew on CD4+ T cells sorted from PBMCs, taken 45 days after the yellow fever booster vaccination. Here the CDR3 DNA reads TGCGCCAGCAGCCGAGATCCGGGCAACTATGGCTACACCTTC. Its protein product is CASSRDPGNYGYTF.